This T cell receptor (beta chain) was profiled in a study of shared clonotypes between healthy human individuals. Study-wide results and caveats: The authors expected sequencing depth to affect clonotype sharing among donors. Rarefaction demonstrated incomplete sorted-subset sequencing despite large depth.

Donors were healthy HIV-negative adults without recent acute infections or vaccinations. The study separated CD4+ cells into CD45RA+ naive and CD45RA-negative memory subsets. The CDR3 loop spans 14 amino acids. V was cut by 5 bases and J by 5 bases, with 15 bases left in between. Germline loops: CDR1 SGHRS, CDR2 YFSETQ. Profiling relied on immunoSEQ multiplex PCR, and the TCRdb table lists in-frame clones only, not all of them. This table holds over a million clones, about 80% found once. Notes on this clone: Its antigen remains unknown.

Sequencing was performed on memory CD4+ T cells from PBMCs. Subset meaning: CD45RA-negative fraction. The V gene is TRBV5-1, the J gene TRBJ2-3; D is unclear. This sequence originates from a man aged 18 to 35 in good health. Some clones in this sample may be carry-over from other donors' samples. DNA for the CDR3: TGCGCCAGCAGTCGAGCCCAGGCCGAAGATACGCAGTATTTT. This encodes CASSRAQAEDTQYF.